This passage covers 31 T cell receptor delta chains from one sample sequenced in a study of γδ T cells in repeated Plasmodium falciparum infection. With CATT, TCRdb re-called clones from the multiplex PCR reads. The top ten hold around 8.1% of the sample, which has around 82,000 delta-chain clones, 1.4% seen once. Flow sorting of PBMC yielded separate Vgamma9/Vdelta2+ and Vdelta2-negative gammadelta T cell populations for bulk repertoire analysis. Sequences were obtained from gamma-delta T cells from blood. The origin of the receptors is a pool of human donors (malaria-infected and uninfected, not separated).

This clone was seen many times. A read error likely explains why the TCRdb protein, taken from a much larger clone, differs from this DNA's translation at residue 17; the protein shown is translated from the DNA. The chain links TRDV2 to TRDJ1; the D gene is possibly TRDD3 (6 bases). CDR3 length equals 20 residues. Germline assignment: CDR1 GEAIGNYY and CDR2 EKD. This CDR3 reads CACDPIKTPGTGKLLDRLIF. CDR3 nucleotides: TGTGCCTGTGATCCCATTAAAACCCCGGGTACTGGGAAGTTACTCGATAGACTCATCTTT.

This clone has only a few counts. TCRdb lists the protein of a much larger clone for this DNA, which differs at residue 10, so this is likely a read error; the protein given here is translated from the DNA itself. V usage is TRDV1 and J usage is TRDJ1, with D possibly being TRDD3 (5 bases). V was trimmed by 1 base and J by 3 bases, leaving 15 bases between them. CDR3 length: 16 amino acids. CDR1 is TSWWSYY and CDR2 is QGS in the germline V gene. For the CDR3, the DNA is TGTGCTCTTGGGGAACGGGGGTCCTGCAGTTCCGATAAACTCATCTTT. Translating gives CALGERGSCSSDKLIF.

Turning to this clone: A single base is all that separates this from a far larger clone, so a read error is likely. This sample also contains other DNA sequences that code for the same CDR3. The CDR3 DNA is TGTGCTCTTGGGGGACGCCTCCACCTATTACTGGGGGAAAAATACACCGATAAACTCATCTTT. It translates to CALGGRLHLLLGEKYTDKLIF. The chain employs TRDV1 and TRDJ1, with 9 bases matching TRDD3. As TCRdb names no J gene, one was assigned here on the basis of a DNA match to germline. Trimming removed 4 bases from V and 0 bases from J; junction bases left unmatched: 21. The CDR3 loop spans 21 amino acids. CDR1 is TSWWSYY, CDR2 QGS, per germline.

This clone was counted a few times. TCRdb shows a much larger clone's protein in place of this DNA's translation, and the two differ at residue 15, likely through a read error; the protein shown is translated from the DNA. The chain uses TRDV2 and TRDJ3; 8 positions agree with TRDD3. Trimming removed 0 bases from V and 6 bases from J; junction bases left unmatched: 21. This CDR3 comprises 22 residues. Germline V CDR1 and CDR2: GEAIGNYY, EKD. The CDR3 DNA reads TGTGCCTGTGACACCGTGTCCCTGGGGGAGACAAACGGGGTCTTGGACACCCGACAGATGTTTTTC. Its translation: CACDTVSLGETNGVLDTRQMFF.

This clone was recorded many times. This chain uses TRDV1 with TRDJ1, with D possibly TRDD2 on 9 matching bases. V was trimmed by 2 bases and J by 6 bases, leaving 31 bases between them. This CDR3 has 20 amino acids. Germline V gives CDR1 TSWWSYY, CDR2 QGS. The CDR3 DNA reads TGTGCTCTTGGGGAAATTTCGGCCTTCCTACGTGATGGGGGATCCCATAAACTCATCTTT. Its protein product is CALGEISAFLRDGGSHKLIF.

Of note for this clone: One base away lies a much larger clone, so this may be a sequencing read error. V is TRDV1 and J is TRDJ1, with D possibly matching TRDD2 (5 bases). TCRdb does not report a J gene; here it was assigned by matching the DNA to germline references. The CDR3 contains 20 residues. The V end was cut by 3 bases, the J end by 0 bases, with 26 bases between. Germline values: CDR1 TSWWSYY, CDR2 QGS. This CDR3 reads CALGEFLPVLREEYTDKLIF. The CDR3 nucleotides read TGTGCTCTTGGGGAGTTCCTCCCGGTACTGAGGGAGGAATACACCGATAAACTCATCTTT.

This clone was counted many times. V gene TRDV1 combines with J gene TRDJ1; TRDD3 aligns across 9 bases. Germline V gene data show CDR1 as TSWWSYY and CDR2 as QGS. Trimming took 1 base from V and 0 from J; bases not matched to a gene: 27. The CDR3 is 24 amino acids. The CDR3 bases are TGTGCTCTTGGGGAACGCTCCGCCTTCCTTCCCCCCCTGGGGGGATACCCGTACACCGATAAACTCATCTTT. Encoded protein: CALGERSAFLPPLGGYPYTDKLIF.

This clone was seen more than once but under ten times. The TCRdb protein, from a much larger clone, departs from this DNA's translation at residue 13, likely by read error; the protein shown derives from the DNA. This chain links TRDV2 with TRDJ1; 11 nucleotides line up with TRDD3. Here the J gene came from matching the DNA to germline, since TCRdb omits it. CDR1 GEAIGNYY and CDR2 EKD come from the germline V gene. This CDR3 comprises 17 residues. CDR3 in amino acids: CACDSLLGDKNTNKLIF. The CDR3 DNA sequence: TGTGCCTGTGACTCCTTACTGGGGGATAAGAACACCAATAAACTCATCTTT.

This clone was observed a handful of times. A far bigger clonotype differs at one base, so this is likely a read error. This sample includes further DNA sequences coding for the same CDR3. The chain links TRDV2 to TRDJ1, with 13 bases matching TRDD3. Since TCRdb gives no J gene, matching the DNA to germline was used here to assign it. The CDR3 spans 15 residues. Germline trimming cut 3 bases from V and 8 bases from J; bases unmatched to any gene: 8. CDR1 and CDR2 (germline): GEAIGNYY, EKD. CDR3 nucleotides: TGTGCCTGTGACCTACGTACTGGGGGATACGACAAACTCATCTTT. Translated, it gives CACDLRTGGYDKLIF.

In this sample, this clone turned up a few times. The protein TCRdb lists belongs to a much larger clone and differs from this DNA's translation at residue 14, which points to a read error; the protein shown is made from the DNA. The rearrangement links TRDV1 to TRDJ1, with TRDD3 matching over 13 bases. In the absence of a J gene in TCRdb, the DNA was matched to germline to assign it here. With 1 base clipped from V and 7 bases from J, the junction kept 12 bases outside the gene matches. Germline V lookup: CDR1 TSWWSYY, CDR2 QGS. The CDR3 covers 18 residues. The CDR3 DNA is TGTGCTCTTGGGGAACCGTACTGGGGGATACGCCGGGGCGGTAAACTCATCTTT. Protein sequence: CALGEPYWGIRRGGKLIF.

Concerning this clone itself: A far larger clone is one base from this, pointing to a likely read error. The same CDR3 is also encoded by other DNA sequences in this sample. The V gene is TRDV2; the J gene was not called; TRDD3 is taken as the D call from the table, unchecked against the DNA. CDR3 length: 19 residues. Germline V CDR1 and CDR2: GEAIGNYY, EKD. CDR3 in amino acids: CACGKIAFGGPKYTDKLIF. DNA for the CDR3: TGTGCCTGTGGCAAGATCGCTTTTGGGGGGCCCAAGTACACCGATAAACTCATCTTC.

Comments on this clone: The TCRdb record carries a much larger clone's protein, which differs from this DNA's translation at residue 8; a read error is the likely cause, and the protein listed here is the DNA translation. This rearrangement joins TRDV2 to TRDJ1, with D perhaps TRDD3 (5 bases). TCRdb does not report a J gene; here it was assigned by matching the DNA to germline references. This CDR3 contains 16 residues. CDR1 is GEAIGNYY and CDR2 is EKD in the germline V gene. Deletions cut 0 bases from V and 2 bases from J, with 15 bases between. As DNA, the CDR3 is TGTGCCTGTGACACCGTGGGGCAACGCCAGACCGATAAACTCATCTTT. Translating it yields CACDTVGQRQTDKLIF.

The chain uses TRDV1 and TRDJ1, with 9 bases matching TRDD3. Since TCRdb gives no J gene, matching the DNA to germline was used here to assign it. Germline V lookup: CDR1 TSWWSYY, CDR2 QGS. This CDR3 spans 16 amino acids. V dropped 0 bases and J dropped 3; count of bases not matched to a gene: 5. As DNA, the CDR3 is TGTGCTCTTGGGGAACTGATTCGGGGATACGCCGATAAACTCATCTTT. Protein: CALGELIRGYADKLIF.

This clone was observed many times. The CDR3: CALGEQLAGGYGPPSSWDTRQMFF. As DNA, the CDR3 is TGTGCTCTTGGGGAACAATTAGCTGGGGGATACGGGCCCCCAAGCTCCTGGGACACCCGACAGATGTTTTTC. The chain couples TRDV1 to TRDJ3, with TRDD3 matching 12 bases. V shed 1 base and J 0 bases; nucleotides not matched to a gene: 16. Per germline, CDR1 TSWWSYY and CDR2 QGS. The CDR3 totals 24 residues.

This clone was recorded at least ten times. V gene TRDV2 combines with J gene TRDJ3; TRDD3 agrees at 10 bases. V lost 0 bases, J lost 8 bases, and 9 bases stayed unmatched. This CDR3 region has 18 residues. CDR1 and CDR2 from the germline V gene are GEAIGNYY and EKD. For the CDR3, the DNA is TGTGCCTGTGACACCGGGGAGTTGCTGGGGGATAACACCCGACAGATGTTTTTC. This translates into CACDTGELLGDNTRQMFF.

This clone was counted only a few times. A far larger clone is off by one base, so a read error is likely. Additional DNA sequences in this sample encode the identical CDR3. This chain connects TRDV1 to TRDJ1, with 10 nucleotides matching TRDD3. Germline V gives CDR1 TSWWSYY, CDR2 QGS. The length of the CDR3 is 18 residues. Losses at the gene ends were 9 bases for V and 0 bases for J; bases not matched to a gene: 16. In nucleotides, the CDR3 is TGTGCTCTCCTACCGTCCTACGGGGGATACGGTTACACCGATAAACTCATCTTT. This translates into CALLPSYGGYGYTDKLIF.

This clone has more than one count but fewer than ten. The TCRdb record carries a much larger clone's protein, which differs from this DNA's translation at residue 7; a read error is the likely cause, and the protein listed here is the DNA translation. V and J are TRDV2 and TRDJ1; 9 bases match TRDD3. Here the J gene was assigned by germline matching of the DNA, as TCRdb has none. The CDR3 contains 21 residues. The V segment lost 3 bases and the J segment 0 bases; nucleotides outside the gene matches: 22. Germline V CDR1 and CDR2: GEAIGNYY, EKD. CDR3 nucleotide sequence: TGTGCCTGTGACCGCTTGGCTCCTACGAGTACTGGGGGACAGTACACCGATAAACTCATCTTT. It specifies CACDRLAPTSTGGQYTDKLIF.

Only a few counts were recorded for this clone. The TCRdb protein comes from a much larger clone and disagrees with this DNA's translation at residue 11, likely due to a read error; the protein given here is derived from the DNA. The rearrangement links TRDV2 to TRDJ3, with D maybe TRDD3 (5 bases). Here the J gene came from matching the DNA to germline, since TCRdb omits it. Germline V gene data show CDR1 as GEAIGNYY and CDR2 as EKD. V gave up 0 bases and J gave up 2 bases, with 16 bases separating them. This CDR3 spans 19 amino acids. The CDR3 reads CACDTGMLGGAWDTRQMFF. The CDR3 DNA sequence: TGTGCCTGTGACACCGGGATGCTCGGAGGGGCCTGGGACACCCGACAGATGTTTTTC.

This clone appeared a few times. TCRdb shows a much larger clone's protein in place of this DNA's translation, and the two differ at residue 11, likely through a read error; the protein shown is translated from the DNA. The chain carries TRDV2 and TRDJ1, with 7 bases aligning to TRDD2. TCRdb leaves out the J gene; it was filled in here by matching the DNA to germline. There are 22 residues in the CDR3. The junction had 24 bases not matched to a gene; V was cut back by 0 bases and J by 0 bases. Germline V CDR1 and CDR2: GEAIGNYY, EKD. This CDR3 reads CACDTVFLSPIGPRADTDKLIF. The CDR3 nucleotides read TGTGCCTGTGACACCGTCTTCCTAAGCCCTATTGGCCCCCGGGCGGACACCGATAAACTCATCTTT.

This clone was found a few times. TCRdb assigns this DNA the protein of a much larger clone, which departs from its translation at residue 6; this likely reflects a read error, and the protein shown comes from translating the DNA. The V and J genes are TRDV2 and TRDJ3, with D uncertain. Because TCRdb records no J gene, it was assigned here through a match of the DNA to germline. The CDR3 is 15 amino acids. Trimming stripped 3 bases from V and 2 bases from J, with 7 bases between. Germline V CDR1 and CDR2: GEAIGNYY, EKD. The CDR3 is CACDWETWDTRQMFF. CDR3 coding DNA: TGTGCCTGTGACTGGGAGACCTGGGACACCCGACAGATGTTTTTC.

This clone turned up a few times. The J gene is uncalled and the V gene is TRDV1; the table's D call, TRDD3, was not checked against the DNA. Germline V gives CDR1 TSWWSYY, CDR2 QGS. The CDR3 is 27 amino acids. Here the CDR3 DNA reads TGTGCTCTTGGGGAACCGGGGATAAGGCCCCGATTTTCCAGCCGAGTACTGGGGGATACTGGGGCCGATAAGCTCATCTTT. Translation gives CALGEPGIRPRFSSRVLGDTGADKLIF.

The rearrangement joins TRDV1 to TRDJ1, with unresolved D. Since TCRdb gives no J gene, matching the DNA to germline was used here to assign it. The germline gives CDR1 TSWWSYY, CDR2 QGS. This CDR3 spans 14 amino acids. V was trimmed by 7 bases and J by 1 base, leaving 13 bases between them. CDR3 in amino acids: CALVGFSPTDKLIF. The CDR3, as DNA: TGTGCTCTTGTTGGTTTTTCTCCCACCGATAAACTCATCTTT.

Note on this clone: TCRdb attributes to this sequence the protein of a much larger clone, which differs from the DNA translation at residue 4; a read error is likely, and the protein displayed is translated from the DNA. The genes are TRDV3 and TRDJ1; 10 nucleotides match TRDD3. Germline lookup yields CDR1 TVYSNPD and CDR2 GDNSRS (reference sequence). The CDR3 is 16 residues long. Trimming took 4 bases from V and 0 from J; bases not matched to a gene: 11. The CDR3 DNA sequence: TGTGCCTCACCTCCATACTGGGGGATGCACACCGATAAACTCATCTTT. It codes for CASPPYWGMHTDKLIF. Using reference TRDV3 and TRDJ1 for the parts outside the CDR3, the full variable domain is CDKVTQSSPDQTVASGSEVVLLCTYDTVYSNPDLFWYRIRPDYSFQFVFYGDNSRSEGADFTQGRFSVKHILTQKAFHLVISPVRTEDSATYYCASPPYWGMHTDKLIFGKGTRVTVEP.

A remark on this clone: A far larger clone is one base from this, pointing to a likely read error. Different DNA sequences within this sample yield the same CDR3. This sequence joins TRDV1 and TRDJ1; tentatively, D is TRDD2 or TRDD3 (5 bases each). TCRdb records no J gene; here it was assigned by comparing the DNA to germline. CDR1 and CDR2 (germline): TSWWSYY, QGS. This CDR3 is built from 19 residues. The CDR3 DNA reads TGCGCTCTTGGGGAAAGGGGGCGTTTTCCTGGGAGTGACACCGATAAACTCATCTTT. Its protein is CALGERGRFPGSDTDKLIF.

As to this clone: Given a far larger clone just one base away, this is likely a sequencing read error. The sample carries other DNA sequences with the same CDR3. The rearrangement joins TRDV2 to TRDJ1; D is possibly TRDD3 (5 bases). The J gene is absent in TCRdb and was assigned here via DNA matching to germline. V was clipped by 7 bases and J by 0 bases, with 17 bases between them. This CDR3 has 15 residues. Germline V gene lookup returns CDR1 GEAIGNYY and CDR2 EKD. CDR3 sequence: CACGTRGGYTDKLIF. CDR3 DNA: TGTGCCTGCGGTACCAGAGGGGGGTACACCGATAAACTCATCTTT.

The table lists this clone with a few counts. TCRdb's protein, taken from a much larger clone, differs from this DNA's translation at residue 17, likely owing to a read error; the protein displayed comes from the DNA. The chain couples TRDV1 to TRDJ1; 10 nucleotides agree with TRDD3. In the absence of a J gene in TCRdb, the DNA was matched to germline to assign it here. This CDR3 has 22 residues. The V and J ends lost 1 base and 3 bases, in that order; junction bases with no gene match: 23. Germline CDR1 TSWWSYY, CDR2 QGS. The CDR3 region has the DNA TGTGCTCTTGGGGAACGAGGCTCCTACGATATTTGGGGGATACAGCGCGCCGATAAACTCATCTTT. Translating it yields CALGERGSYDIWGIQRADKLIF.

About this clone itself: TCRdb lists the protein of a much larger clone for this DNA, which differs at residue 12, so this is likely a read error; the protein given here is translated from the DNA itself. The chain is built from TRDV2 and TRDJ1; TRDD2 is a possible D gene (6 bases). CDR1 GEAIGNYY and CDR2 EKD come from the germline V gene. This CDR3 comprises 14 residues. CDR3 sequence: CACERPSPHDKIIF. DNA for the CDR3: TGTGCCTGTGAGAGGCCTTCCCCTCACGATAAAATCATCTTT.

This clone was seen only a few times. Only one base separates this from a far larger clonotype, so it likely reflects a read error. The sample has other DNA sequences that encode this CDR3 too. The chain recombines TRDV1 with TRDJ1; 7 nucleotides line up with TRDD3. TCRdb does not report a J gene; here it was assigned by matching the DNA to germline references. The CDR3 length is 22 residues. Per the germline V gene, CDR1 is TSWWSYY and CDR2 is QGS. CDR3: CALGEVVTSWGYWESVTDKLIF. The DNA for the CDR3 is TGTGCCCTTGGGGAAGTGGTGACGTCCTGGGGATATTGGGAAAGCGTCACCGATAAACTCATCTTT.

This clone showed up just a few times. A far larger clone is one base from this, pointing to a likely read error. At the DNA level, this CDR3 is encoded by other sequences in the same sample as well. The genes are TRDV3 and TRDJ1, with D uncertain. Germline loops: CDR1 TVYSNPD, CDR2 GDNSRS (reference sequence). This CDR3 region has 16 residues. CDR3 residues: CASMAKMGPYTDKLIF. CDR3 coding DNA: TGTGCCTCAATGGCAAAAATGGGCCCTTACACTGATAAACTCATCTTT.

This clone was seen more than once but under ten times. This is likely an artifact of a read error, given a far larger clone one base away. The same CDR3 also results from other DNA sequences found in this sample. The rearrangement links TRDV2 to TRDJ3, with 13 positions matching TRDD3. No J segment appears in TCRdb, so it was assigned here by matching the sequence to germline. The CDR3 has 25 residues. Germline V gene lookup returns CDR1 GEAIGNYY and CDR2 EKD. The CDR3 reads CACDTGALPRYWGIRGSWDTRQMFF. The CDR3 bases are TGCGCCTGTGACACCGGTGCTCTACCCAGATACTGGGGGATACGAGGGTCCTGGGACACCCGACAGATGTTTTTC.

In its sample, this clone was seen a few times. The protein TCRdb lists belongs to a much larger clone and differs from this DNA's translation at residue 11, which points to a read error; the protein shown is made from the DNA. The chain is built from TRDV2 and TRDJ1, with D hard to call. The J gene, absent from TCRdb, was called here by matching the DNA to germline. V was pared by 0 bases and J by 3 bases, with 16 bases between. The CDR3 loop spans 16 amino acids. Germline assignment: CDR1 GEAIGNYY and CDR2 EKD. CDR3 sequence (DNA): TGTGCCTGTGACACCATTCTGCGGGAGATCGCCGATAAACTCATCTTT. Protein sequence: CACDTILREIADKLIF.